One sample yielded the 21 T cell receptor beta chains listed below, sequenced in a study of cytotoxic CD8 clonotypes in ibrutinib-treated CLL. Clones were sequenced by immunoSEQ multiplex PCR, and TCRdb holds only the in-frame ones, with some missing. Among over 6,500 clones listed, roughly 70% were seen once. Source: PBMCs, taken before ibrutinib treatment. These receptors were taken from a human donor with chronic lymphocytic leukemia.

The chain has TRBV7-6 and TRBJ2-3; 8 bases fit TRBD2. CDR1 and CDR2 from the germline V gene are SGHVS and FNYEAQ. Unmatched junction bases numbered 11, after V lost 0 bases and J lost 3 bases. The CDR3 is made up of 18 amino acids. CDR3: CASSLAPLRGVETDTQYF. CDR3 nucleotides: TGTGCCAGCAGCTTAGCGCCCCTGCGGGGGGTCGAGACAGATACGCAGTATTTT.

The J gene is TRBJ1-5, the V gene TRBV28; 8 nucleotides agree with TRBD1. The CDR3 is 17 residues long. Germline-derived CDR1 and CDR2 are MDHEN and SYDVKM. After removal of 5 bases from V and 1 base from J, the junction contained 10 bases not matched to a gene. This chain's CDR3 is CASSPHGQGVSNQPQHF. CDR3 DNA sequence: TGTGCCAGCAGTCCACATGGACAGGGTGTAAGCAATCAGCCCCAGCATTTT.

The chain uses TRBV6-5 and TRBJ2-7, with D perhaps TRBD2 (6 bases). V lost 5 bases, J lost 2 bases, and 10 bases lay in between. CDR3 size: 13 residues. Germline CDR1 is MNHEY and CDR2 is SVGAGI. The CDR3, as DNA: TGTGCCAGCAGTAGCGGGTTAACCTACGAGCAGTACTTC. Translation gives CASSSGLTYEQYF.

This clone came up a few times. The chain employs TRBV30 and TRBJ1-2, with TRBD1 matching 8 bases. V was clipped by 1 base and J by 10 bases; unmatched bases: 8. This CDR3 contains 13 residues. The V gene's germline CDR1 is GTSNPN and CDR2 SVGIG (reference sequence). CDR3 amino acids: CAWSGQGRGVYTF. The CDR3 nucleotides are TGTGCCTGGAGTGGACAGGGGCGCGGAGTCTACACCTTC.

The chain's CDR3 is CAISRTSGSGEQYF. The CDR3 nucleotides are TGTGCCATCAGTCGGACTAGCGGGAGCGGGGAGCAGTACTTC. The chain uses TRBV10-3 and TRBJ2-7; 13 bases match TRBD2. V was pared by 5 bases and J by 7 bases, with 5 bases of the junction left unmatched. This CDR3 contains 14 residues. The V gene's germline CDR1 is ENHRY and CDR2 SYGVKD.

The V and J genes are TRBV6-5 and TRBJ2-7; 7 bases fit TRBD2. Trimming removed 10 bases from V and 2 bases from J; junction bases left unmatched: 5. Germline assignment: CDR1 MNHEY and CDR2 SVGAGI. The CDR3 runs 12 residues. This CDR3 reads CAISTSAYEQYF. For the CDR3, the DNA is TGTGCCATCTCAACTAGCGCCTACGAGCAGTACTTC.

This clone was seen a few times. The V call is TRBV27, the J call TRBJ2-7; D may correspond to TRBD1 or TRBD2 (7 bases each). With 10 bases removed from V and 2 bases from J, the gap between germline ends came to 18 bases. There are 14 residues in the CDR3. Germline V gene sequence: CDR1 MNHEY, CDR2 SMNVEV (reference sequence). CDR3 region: CATGGGGAPYEQYF. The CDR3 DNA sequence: TGTGCCACCGGGGGAGGGGGCGCGCCCTACGAGCAGTACTTC.

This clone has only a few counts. As DNA, the CDR3 is TGTGCCAGCAGCGGGACAGGAGCTTACTATGGCTACACCTTC. Residues: CASSGTGAYYGYTF. The V gene is TRBV2, the J gene TRBJ1-2; 8 bases line up with TRBD1. V shed 6 bases and J 3 bases; nucleotides not matched to a gene: 6. Germline assignment: CDR1 SNHLY and CDR2 FYNNEI. The CDR3 is 14 amino acids.

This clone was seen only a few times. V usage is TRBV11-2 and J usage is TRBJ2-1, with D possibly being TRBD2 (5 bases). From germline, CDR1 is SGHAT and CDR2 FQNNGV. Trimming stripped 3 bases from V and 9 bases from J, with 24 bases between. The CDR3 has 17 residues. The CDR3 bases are TGTGCCAGCAGCTTGAGGGAAGGGCGCAGGACCTCTAGTGAGCAGTTCTTC. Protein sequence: CASSLREGRRTSSEQFF.

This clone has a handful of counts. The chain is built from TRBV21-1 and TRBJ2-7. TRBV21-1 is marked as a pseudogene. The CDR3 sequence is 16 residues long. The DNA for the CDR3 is TGTGCCAGCAGCAAGGGATGTTGGGCGGATTCCTACGAGCAGTACTTC. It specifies CASSKGCWADSYEQYF.

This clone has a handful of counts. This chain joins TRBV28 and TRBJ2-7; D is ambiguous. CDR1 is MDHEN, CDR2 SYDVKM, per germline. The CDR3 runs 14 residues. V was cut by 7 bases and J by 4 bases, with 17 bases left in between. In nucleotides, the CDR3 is TGTGCCAGCACCAATGCTTTCCTTCGTTACGAGCAGTACTTC. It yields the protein CASTNAFLRYEQYF.

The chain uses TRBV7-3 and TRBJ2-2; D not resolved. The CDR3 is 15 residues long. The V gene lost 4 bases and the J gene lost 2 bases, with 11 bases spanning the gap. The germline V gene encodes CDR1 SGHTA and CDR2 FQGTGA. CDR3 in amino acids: CASSSLGYNTGELFF. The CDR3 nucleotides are TGTGCCAGCAGCTCCCTAGGTTATAACACCGGGGAGCTGTTTTTT.

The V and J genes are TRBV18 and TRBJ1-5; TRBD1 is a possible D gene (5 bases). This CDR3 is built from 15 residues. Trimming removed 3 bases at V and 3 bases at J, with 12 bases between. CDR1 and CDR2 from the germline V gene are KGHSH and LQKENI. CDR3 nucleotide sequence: TGTGCCAGCTCACCTGGGGGGTGGAACAATCAGCCCCAGCATTTT. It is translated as CASSPGGWNNQPQHF.

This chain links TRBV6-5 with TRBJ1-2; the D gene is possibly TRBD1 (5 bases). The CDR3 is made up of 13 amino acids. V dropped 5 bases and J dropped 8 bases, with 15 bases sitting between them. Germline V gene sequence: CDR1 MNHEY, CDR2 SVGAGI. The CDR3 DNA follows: TGTGCCAGCAGTGCCAGGGTAGACGACGGCTACACCTTC. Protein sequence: CASSARVDDGYTF.

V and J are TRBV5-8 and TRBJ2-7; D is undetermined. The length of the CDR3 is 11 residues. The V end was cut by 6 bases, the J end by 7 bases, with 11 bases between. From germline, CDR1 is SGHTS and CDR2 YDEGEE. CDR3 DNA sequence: TGTGCCAGCACCCCCATTGGAGAGCAGTACTTC. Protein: CASTPIGEQYF.

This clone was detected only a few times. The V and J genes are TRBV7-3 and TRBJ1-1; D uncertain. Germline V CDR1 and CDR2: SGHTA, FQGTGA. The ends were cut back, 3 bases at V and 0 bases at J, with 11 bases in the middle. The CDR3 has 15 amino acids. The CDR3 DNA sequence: TGTGCCAGCAGCTTTAACCCTTCTATGAACACTGAAGCTTTCTTT. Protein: CASSFNPSMNTEAFF.

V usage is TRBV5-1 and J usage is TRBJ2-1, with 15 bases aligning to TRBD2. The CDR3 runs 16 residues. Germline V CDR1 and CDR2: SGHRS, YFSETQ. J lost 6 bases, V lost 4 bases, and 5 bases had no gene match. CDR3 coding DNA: TGCGCCAGCAGCATTGGACTAGCGGGAGGGCCCAATGAGCAGTTCTTC. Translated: CASSIGLAGGPNEQFF.

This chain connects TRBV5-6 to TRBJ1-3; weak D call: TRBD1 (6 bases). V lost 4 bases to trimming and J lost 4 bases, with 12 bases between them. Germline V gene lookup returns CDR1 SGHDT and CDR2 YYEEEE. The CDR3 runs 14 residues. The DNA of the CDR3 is TGTGCCAGCAGCAACAGGGTTTCAGGAAACACCATATATTTT. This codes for CASSNRVSGNTIYF.

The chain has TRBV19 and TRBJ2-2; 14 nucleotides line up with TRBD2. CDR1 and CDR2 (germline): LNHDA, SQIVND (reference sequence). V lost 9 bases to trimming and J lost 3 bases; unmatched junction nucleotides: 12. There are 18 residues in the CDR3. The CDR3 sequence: CASARVGLAGGDTGELFF. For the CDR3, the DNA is TGTGCCAGCGCCCGGGTAGGACTAGCGGGAGGCGACACCGGGGAGCTGTTTTTT. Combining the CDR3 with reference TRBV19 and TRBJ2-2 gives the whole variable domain DGGITQSPKYLFRKEGQNVTLSCEQNLNHDAMYWYRQDPGQGLRLIYYSQIVNDFQKGDIAEGYSVSREKKESFPLTVTSAQKNPTAFYLCASARVGLAGGDTGELFFGEGSRLTVL.

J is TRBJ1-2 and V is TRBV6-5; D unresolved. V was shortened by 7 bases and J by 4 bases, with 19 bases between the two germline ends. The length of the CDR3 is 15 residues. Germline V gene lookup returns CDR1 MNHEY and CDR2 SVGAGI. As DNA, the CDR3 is TGTGCCAGCACTACCCGGGGTAGGGAACCCTATGGCTACACCTTC. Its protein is CASTTRGREPYGYTF.

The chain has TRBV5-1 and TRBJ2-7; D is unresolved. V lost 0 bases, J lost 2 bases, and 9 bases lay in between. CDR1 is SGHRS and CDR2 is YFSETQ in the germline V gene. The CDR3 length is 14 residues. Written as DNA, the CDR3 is TGCGCCAGCAGCTTGGGTAGTATCACCTACGAGCAGTACTTC. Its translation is CASSLGSITYEQYF.